What follows describes a single T cell receptor (beta chain). CDR1 and CDR2 from the germline V gene are MNHEY and SVGAGI. The V gene lost 7 bases and the J gene lost 9 bases, with 10 bases spanning the gap. This CDR3 is 11 amino acids long. The record originates from a study of blood T cell repertoires in COVID-19. TCRdb keeps only in-frame clones here, not all; method: immunoSEQ multiplex PCR. Of some 170,000 clones detected, more than 70% appear once; the ten largest clones hold more than 5%. The V gene is TRBV6-5, the J gene TRBJ1-3; D possibly corresponds to TRBD1 (6 bases). The source material was PBMCs or T cells enriched from blood (not recorded which). The sequence came from a man between 40 and 49 years old who had recovered from COVID-19. This chain's CDR3 is CASTAGATIYF. DNA of the CDR3: TGTGCCAGCACCGCAGGGGCCACCATATATTTT.